The 30 T cell receptor beta chains given below trace back to one sample, sequenced in a study of blood T cell repertoires in COVID-19. TCRdb's table, derived via immunoSEQ multiplex PCR, lists solely in-frame clones and lacks some. The repertoire has about 190,000 clones, around nine tenths of them found once; the top ten carry about 6.6%. Material for sequencing was peripheral blood. The receptor set was obtained from a woman between 40 and 55 years old who had recovered from COVID-19.

This chain links TRBV11-2 with TRBJ2-7; 16 bases are shared with TRBD2. The CDR3 consists of 19 residues. Per the germline V gene, CDR1 is SGHAT and CDR2 is FQNNGV. The V and J ends lost 2 bases and 6 bases, in that order; junction bases with no gene match: 13. In DNA, the CDR3 is TGTGCCAGCAGCTTATGGGGGACTAGCGGGAGGGCCTCTCACGGCGAGCAGTACTTC. This encodes CASSLWGTSGRASHGEQYF. Full variable domain (missing parts from reference TRBV11-2 and TRBJ2-7): EAGVAQSPRYKIIEKRQSVAFWCNPISGHATLYWYQQILGQGPKLLIQFQNNGVVDDSQLPKDRFSAERLKGVDSTLKIQPAKLEDSAVYLCASSLWGTSGRASHGEQYFGPGTRLTVT.

The chain employs TRBV6-6 and TRBJ2-5; 14 bases line up with TRBD2. Germline V CDR1 and CDR2: MNHNY, SVGAGI (reference sequence). This CDR3 contains 15 residues. With V trimmed by 5 bases and J by 6 bases, 5 bases remained unmatched. The CDR3 loop reads CASSKGLAGAQTQYF. Written as DNA, the CDR3 is TGTGCCAGCAGTAAGGGACTAGCGGGAGCGCAGACCCAGTACTTC.

As concerns this clone: This sample includes further DNA sequences coding for the same CDR3. The rearrangement links TRBV3-1 (or the pseudogene TRBV3-2) to TRBJ2-2, with TRBD2 identical over 9 bases. The CDR3 spans 16 residues. The ends lost 0 bases at V and 3 bases at J; junction bases unmatched: 2. Germline V gene sequence: CDR1 LGHDT, CDR2 YNNKEL (reference sequence). The CDR3 DNA reads TGTGCCAGCAGCCAAGAAGCGGGAGGATACACCGGGGAGCTGTTTTTT. Its translation is CASSQEAGGYTGELFF.

The V gene is TRBV30, the J gene TRBJ1-1; D call uncertain. Trimming took 0 bases from V and 1 from J, leaving 6 bases between them. In germline, CDR1 is GTSNPN, CDR2 SVGIG (reference sequence). The length of the CDR3 is 13 residues. The CDR3 protein is CAWSVKPNTEAFF. CDR3 bases: TGTGCCTGGAGTGTTAAGCCGAACACTGAAGCTTTCTTT.

The V call is TRBV27, the J call TRBJ1-2; D possibly corresponds to TRBD1 (5 bases). Trimming removed 2 bases from V and 2 bases from J, with 15 bases in between. Germline CDR1 reads MNHEY; CDR2 reads SMNVEV (reference sequence). This CDR3 is built from 16 residues. The CDR3 protein is CASSLVYGGINYGYTF. CDR3 coding DNA: TGTGCCAGCAGTTTAGTATACGGGGGGATCAACTATGGCTACACCTTC.

This clone was found a few times. The J gene is TRBJ1-6, the V gene TRBV11-2, with D possibly matching TRBD1 (6 bases). Trimming removed 1 base at V and 5 bases at J, with 12 bases between. From germline, CDR1 is SGHAT and CDR2 FQNNGV. The CDR3 is 16 amino acids. For the CDR3, the DNA is TGTGCCAGCAGCTTAGGCTGGGACACCAATAATTCACCCCTCCACTTT. Encoded protein: CASSLGWDTNNSPLHF.

The chain carries TRBV18 and TRBJ1-4; D unresolved. The CDR3 consists of 19 residues. The V end lost 1 base, the J end lost 0 bases, and 18 bases lay between the germline ends. Germline V lookup: CDR1 KGHSH, CDR2 LQKENI. The CDR3 here is CASSPHEEEIFATNEKLFF. Here the CDR3 DNA reads TGTGCCAGCTCACCACATGAAGAGGAAATATTCGCAACTAATGAAAAACTGTTTTTT.

The chain carries TRBV4-2 and TRBJ2-7; TRBD2 aligns across 9 bases. The CDR3 extends over 15 amino acids. V was clipped by 1 base and J by 6 bases; unmatched bases: 7. Germline V gene data show CDR1 as LGHNA and CDR2 as YNFKEQ. For the CDR3, the DNA is TGTGCCAGCAGCCAAGTAGTAGCGGGAGTTCGCGAGCAGTACTTC. Its translation: CASSQVVAGVREQYF.

The chain couples TRBV2 to TRBJ1-1, with D unresolved. V was trimmed by 6 bases and J by 0 bases, leaving 5 bases between them. CDR3 size: 12 residues. Germline CDR1 is SNHLY and CDR2 is FYNNEI. This CDR3 reads CASRLMNTEAFF. In DNA form, the CDR3 reads TGTGCCAGCAGACTCATGAACACTGAAGCTTTCTTT.

V gene TRBV29-1 combines with J gene TRBJ1-1, with D maybe TRBD1 (5 bases). CDR1 SQVTM and CDR2 ANQGSEA come from the germline V gene. Trimming left V 3 bases short and J 5 bases short, with 10 bases between. The CDR3 has 12 amino acids. DNA for the CDR3: TGCAGCGTTGAGAGCGGGGGTACTGAAGCTTTCTTT. Translating gives CSVESGGTEAFF.

The V and J genes are TRBV5-1 and TRBJ1-2, with D maybe TRBD1 (5 bases). The V end lost 2 bases, the J end lost 10 bases, and 12 bases lay between the germline ends. The germline gives CDR1 SGHRS, CDR2 YFSETQ. The CDR3 loop spans 12 amino acids. The CDR3 sequence: CASSLDSTVYTF. The CDR3 nucleotides read TGCGCCAGCAGCTTAGACAGTACCGTCTACACCTTC.

The chain carries TRBV6-4 and TRBJ2-1; TRBD2 might be the D (6 bases). The CDR3 is made up of 15 amino acids. V lost 5 bases and J 6 bases, leaving 17 bases between the germline ends. Germline V gene sequence: CDR1 MRHNA, CDR2 SNTAGT. CDR3 residues: CASSRSGLTVNEQFF. The CDR3 DNA reads TGTGCCAGCAGTCGAAGCGGGTTAACGGTCAATGAGCAGTTCTTC.

This chain's CDR3 is CASSRSGRPGTDTQYF. Written as DNA, the CDR3 is TGTGCCAGCAGTCGTAGCGGGAGGCCCGGCACAGATACGCAGTATTTT. V and J are TRBV2 and TRBJ2-3; 10 bases line up with TRBD2. The germline gives CDR1 SNHLY, CDR2 FYNNEI. This CDR3 is 16 amino acids long. J gave up 1 base and V 5 bases, and 6 bases lay outside the gene matches.

CDR3 DNA: TGTGCCAGCAGTTTAGGATTCGCTAGCGGCGGAGGCCATGAGCAGTTCTTC. Its translation is CASSLGFASGGGHEQFF. This chain joins TRBV27 and TRBJ2-1, with 7 bases fitting TRBD2. The V gene's germline CDR1 is MNHEY and CDR2 SMNVEV (reference sequence). The V segment lost 2 bases and the J segment 8 bases; nucleotides outside the gene matches: 15. The CDR3 is 17 amino acids.

Comment on this clone: Within the sample, other DNA sequences also encode this same CDR3. The rearrangement uses TRBV6-5 and TRBJ1-1; 9 nucleotides match TRBD1. Germline values: CDR1 MNHEY, CDR2 SVGAGI. This CDR3 region has 14 residues. V trimming: 5 bases; J trimming: 1 base; junction bases outside the gene matches: 2. The CDR3 here is CASSPQGANTEAFF. In nucleotides, the CDR3 is TGTGCCAGCAGTCCACAGGGGGCGAACACTGAAGCTTTCTTT.

This sequence joins TRBV19 and TRBJ2-7, with unresolved D. Trimming removed 2 bases at V and 4 bases at J, with 9 bases between. Germline CDR1 is LNHDA and CDR2 is SQIVND (reference sequence). This CDR3 is 13 amino acids long. CDR3 in amino acids: CASSIQDAYEQYF. The CDR3 DNA reads TGTGCCAGTAGTATACAGGATGCGTACGAGCAGTACTTC.

The CDR3 bases are TGTGCCAGCAGTTTAGCGGGAGTCCCTTACGAGCAGTACTTC. This sequence encodes CASSLAGVPYEQYF. The chain uses TRBV27 and TRBJ2-7, with 7 positions matching TRBD2. Germline-derived CDR1 and CDR2 are MNHEY and SMNVEV (reference sequence). There are 14 residues in the CDR3. Unmatched junction bases numbered 5, after V lost 2 bases and J lost 4 bases.

V gene TRBV6-5 combines with J gene TRBJ2-7, with TRBD1 identical over 9 bases. Germline trimming cut 6 bases from V and 1 base from J; bases unmatched to any gene: 4. CDR3 length: 14 residues. CDR1 is MNHEY and CDR2 is SVGAGI in the germline V gene. The CDR3 DNA sequence: TGTGCCAGCAGGATCGACAGGGGGTCCTACGAGCAGTACTTC. Its protein product is CASRIDRGSYEQYF.

This clone has a single count. The chain joins TRBV6-5 to TRBJ2-7, with 9 bases fitting TRBD2. CDR1 and CDR2 (germline): MNHEY, SVGAGI. The CDR3 length is 15 residues. J lost 0 bases, V lost 2 bases, and 2 bases had no gene match. The CDR3 reads CASSYSGRSSYEQYF. The CDR3 region has the DNA TGTGCCAGCAGTTACAGCGGGAGGAGCTCCTACGAGCAGTACTTC.

The V and J genes are TRBV19 and TRBJ1-2; maybe TRBD1 (5 bases). The CDR3 totals 15 residues. Germline V gives CDR1 LNHDA, CDR2 SQIVND (reference sequence). The V gene lost 5 bases and the J gene lost 8 bases, with 21 bases spanning the gap. This CDR3 reads CASSPPGLSGRGYTF. The CDR3 nucleotides are TGTGCCAGTAGTCCCCCGGGACTGAGTGGTAGAGGCTACACCTTC.

This clone was seen repeatedly, ten times or more. V usage is TRBV6-5 and J usage is TRBJ2-7, with D uncertain. V was pared by 10 bases and J by 1 base, with 17 bases between. This CDR3 is built from 14 residues. Germline CDR1 reads MNHEY; CDR2 reads SVGAGI. The CDR3 nucleotides read TGTGCCACCAAGGTCGGGTCAGATTCCTACGAGCAGTACTTC. Translation gives CATKVGSDSYEQYF.

A word on this clone: A junction end diverges from the germline sequence, so it may reflect a read error. CDR3 residues: CASSLSSGLPLNHF. CDR3 sequence (DNA): TGTGCCAGCAGTTTATCCAGCGGGTTACCGCTAAATCACTTC. The rearrangement links TRBV27 to TRBJ2-7, with a possible D match to TRBD2 (6 bases). The CDR3 extends over 14 amino acids. The germline CDR1 and CDR2 sequences are MNHEY and SMNVEV (reference sequence).

This clone was recorded once. This chain connects TRBV24-1 to TRBJ2-7, with TRBD1 matching 9 bases. Per germline, CDR1 KGHDR and CDR2 SFDVKD. J lost 5 bases, V lost 5 bases, and 12 bases had no gene match. The CDR3 extends over 16 amino acids. CDR3 nucleotide sequence: TGTGCCACCAGTGCCCTCACCGGACAGGGGCGGCACGAGCAGTACTTC. This sequence encodes CATSALTGQGRHEQYF.

The genes are TRBV7-6 and TRBJ1-3, with 8 bases lining up with TRBD1. The J segment lost 0 bases and the V segment lost 5 bases, leaving 6 bases of the junction unmatched. The germline CDR1 and CDR2 sequences are SGHVS and FNYEAQ. The CDR3 covers 16 residues. This CDR3 is CASSLGQGISGNTIYF. The CDR3 nucleotides read TGTGCCAGCAGCCTAGGACAGGGCATCTCTGGAAACACCATATATTTT.

The genes are TRBV30 and TRBJ2-1; TRBD1 might be the D (6 bases). CDR3 length equals 13 residues. Germline V gene lookup returns CDR1 GTSNPN and CDR2 SVGIG (reference sequence). V was clipped by 4 bases and J by 4 bases, with 11 bases between them. The CDR3 sequence: CAWTDGQYNEQFF. CDR3 nucleotide sequence: TGTGCCTGGACCGACGGACAGTACAATGAGCAGTTCTTC.

The CDR3 sequence is CASSSSGHPYEQYF. The CDR3 nucleotides read TGCGCCAGCAGCAGTAGCGGTCATCCCTACGAGCAGTACTTC. This chain uses TRBV5-1 with TRBJ2-7; maybe TRBD2 (6 bases). Trimming pared 4 bases from V and 2 bases from J, leaving 13 bases between. CDR3 length: 14 residues. Germline loops: CDR1 SGHRS, CDR2 YFSETQ.

J is TRBJ2-3 and V is TRBV30, with 11 nucleotides matching TRBD2. CDR3 length equals 15 residues. With V trimmed by 2 bases and J by 6 bases, 7 bases remained unmatched. The germline V gene encodes CDR1 GTSNPN and CDR2 SVGIG (reference sequence). The CDR3 reads CAWSIGLAGSDTQYF. Here the CDR3 DNA reads TGTGCCTGGAGTATAGGACTAGCGGGTTCGGATACGCAGTATTTT.

This chain links TRBV15 with TRBJ1-1; no firm D call. V was clipped by 1 base and J by 7 bases, with 16 bases between them. CDR3 length: 15 amino acids. Per germline, CDR1 LNHNV and CDR2 YYDKDF (reference sequence). For the CDR3, the DNA is TGTGCCACCAGCAGAGCATTTTCAGCGACCAGTGAAGCTTTCTTT. This translates into CATSRAFSATSEAFF.

The chain uses TRBV27 and TRBJ2-1; TRBD1 matches at 7 bases. This CDR3 is built from 15 residues. Per the germline V gene, CDR1 is MNHEY and CDR2 is SMNVEV (reference sequence). Trimming cost V 5 bases and J 7 bases; bases outside gene matches: 11. CDR3 sequence: CASSPFLDRVNEQFF. CDR3 coding DNA: TGTGCCAGCAGTCCCTTCCTCGACAGGGTAAATGAGCAGTTCTTC.

This chain connects TRBV18 to TRBJ2-3; 8 bases are shared with TRBD1. J was trimmed by 3 bases and V by 1 base; bases with no gene match: 0. Germline lookup yields CDR1 KGHSH and CDR2 LQKENI. The CDR3 consists of 14 residues. In DNA, the CDR3 is TGTGCCAGCTCACCACGACAGGGGACAGATACGCAGTATTTT. Translated: CASSPRQGTDTQYF.